This T cell receptor beta chain was found in a study of identical twins. The CDR3 sequence is 14 residues long. Germline lookup yields CDR1 SGDLS and CDR2 YYNGEE. The ends were cut back, 6 bases at V and 7 bases at J, with 17 bases in the middle. A universal primer site was created by template switching, with the cDNA bearing unique molecular identifiers. TCRdb reprocessed the 5' RACE reads via MiXCR and lists one record per CDR3 protein. Among under 300,000 distinct CDR3 sequences listed, 10% to 15% were seen once. In regard to this clonotype: The target antigen is unknown.

Regarding the study as a whole: Cross-sectional statistics underpinned the conclusions; the same donors were not followed.

Only healthy Caucasians were enrolled as donors. These same data were also listed under a study on yellow fever vaccine responses in identical twins. From that report: Reports say the vaccine T cell response in twins looked partly convergent and partly personalized.

The V gene is TRBV9, the J gene TRBJ2-1; D remains ambiguous. This receptor was taken from a woman between 18 and 30 years old in good health. Material for sequencing was memory (CD45RO+) T cells sorted from blood. The CDR3, as DNA: TGTGCCAGCACCACGGACGCCGTACAGAATGAGCAGTTCTTC. The encoded protein is CASTTDAVQNEQFF.